This is a list of T cell receptor beta chains from one sample in a study of T-cell memory formation after mild COVID-19. MiXCR, run by TCRdb on the 5' RACE reads, gives a single entry per CDR3 protein. Here the sample spans 250,000 to 300,000 distinct CDR3 sequences, about 17% being singletons. Input material: PBMCs or a T cell subset sorted from them (not recorded which). These receptors were obtained from a man aged 18 to 29 who had mild COVID-19 (a few samples of this study predate the infection). Cell type and time point are not known. Each CDR3 is given with its conserved first and last residue. Part of the rows lack a size; the others show once, few, many or a class for expanded clones.

cdr3_length clone_size j_call v_call cdr3_aa
15 few TRBJ2-2 TRBV3-1 CASSLLAGGTGELFF
13 NA TRBJ2-7 TRBV29-1 CSVEEADNYEQYF
15 once TRBJ1-3 TRBV5-4 CASSRAVSSGNTIYF
14 NA TRBJ2-5 TRBV5-5 CACSVDRGVETQYF
11 NA TRBJ2-1 TRBV29-1 CGAGIYNEQFF
15 few TRBJ1-1 TRBV12-3/TRBV12-4 CASGYRDRVFSEAFF
14 once TRBJ2-7 TRBV7-2 CASTGTSGPYEQYF
18 many TRBJ2-1 TRBV7-3 CASSLEGRGRSSYNEQFF
18 NA TRBJ2-5 TRBV7-2 CASSLGLTSGGAGETQYF
19 few TRBJ1-2 TRBV4-1 CASSQVRSRRGRGNYGYTF
16 NA TRBJ1-1 TRBV4-1 CASSQGATSWGTEAFF
14 NA TRBJ1-6 TRBV12-3/TRBV12-4 CARSLARGHSPLHF
15 NA TRBJ2-7 TRBV7-8 CASSLDWAGVGEQYF
12 few TRBJ1-4 TRBV5-4 CASSLLGEKLFF
14 NA TRBJ2-3 TRBV6-2/TRBV6-3 CAGRGGPSTDTQYF
16 few TRBJ2-7 TRBV9 CASSPQGLAVSYEQYF
13 NA TRBJ2-5 TRBV5-1 CASSATGTETQYF
14 NA TRBJ2-7 TRBV5-1 CASSPDTGGYEQYF
16 many TRBJ2-3 TRBV12-3/TRBV12-4 CASSPFKGGPPDTQYF
15 NA TRBJ2-1 TRBV12-5 CASGLGSGGPDEQFF
16 NA TRBJ1-5 TRBV12-5 CASGLTRTGSNQPQHF
15 NA TRBJ1-1 TRBV5-1 CASSLGPWVDTEAFF
14 NA TRBJ1-5 TRBV6-1 CASSDQGDYQPQHF